The 32 T cell receptor beta chains given below trace back to one sample, sequenced in a study of T cell clonality in common variable immunodeficiency. Study-wide results and limits: Reportedly, TCR beta sequences from common variable immunodeficiency showed fewer deletions and N-nucleotide insertions.

The antigens these receptors bind are not known. Assay used: immunoSEQ multiplex PCR; TCRdb lists only in-frame clones, some missing. The data show 25,000 to 30,000 clones, with none appearing a single time. The sample was peripheral blood mononuclear cells. These receptors all come from a human donor with common variable immunodeficiency.

This clone occurred many times. The CDR3 sequence: CASSLIQGAGNSPLHF. CDR3 bases read: TGCGCCAGCAGCTTGATCCAGGGGGCTGGGAATTCACCC. V and J are TRBV5-1 and TRBJ1-6, with TRBD1 identical over 8 bases. The read ends 3 residues before the CDR3 terminus; that terminus is restored from the germline J gene. This CDR3 has 16 amino acids. Unmatched junction bases numbered 7, after V lost 1 base and J lost 7 bases. CDR1 and CDR2 (germline): SGHRS, YFSETQ.

This clone was seen many times. The CDR3 end lies 3 residues beyond the end of the read and is filled in from the germline J gene. The chain recombines TRBV19 with TRBJ2-1; 9 nucleotides line up with TRBD1. The CDR3 length is 15 residues. Germline V gene sequence: CDR1 LNHDA, CDR2 SQIVND (reference sequence). After removal of 4 bases from V and 5 bases from J, the junction contained 6 bases not matched to a gene. The CDR3 reads CASSTSGTGNNEQFF. The covered CDR3 bases are TGTGCCAGTAGTACCTCCGGGACAGGGAACAATGAG. Full variable domain (remainder filled in from reference TRBV19 and TRBJ2-1): DGGITQSPKYLFRKEGQNVTLSCEQNLNHDAMYWYRQDPGQGLRLIYYSQIVNDFQKGDIAEGYSVSREKKESFPLTVTSAQKNPTAFYLCASSTSGTGNNEQFFGPGTRLTVL.

The sample holds a few counts of this clone. The read stops 3 residues short of the end of the CDR3; the missing end is completed from the germline J gene. V gene TRBV2 combines with J gene TRBJ2-7; tentatively, D is TRBD2 (6 bases). The V end was cut by 4 bases, the J end by 1 base, with 11 bases between. Germline V gene sequence: CDR1 SNHLY, CDR2 FYNNEI. The CDR3 contains 14 residues. The sequenced part of the CDR3 DNA is TGTGCCAGCAGTGGAGGGCTAGCGTCCTACGAG. Its translation: CASSGGLASYE. The entire CDR3 sequence reads CASSGGLASYEQYF.

This clone appeared a few times. The read gets to within 3 residues of the CDR3 end, and the germline J gene fills in the rest. This chain links TRBV18 with TRBJ1-2; 7 nucleotides align to TRBD1. Germline trimming cut 3 bases from V and 4 bases from J; bases unmatched to any gene: 8. The CDR3 length is 15 residues. Germline CDR1 reads KGHSH; CDR2 reads LQKENI. The sequenced part of the CDR3 DNA is TGTGCCAGCTCACCGGGCGGGACAGCTAGCTATGGC. This gives the protein CASSPGGTASYG. The full-length CDR3 reads as CASSPGGTASYGYTF.

As to this clone: Read sequence stops 3 residues before the CDR3 end, and the germline J gene provides the missing end. V and J are TRBV20-1 and TRBJ2-5, with 8 positions matching TRBD2. V shed 3 bases and J 7 bases; nucleotides not matched to a gene: 10. The length of the CDR3 is 14 residues. The V gene's germline CDR1 is DFQATT and CDR2 SNEGSKA (reference sequence). The sequenced CDR3 bases are TGCAGTGCTAGCGGAAGCGGGGGACCCGGGACC. This translates into CSASGSGGPGT. The entire CDR3 protein is CSASGSGGPGTQYF.

For this clone: The CDR3 end is not reached by the read, which stops 3 residues before it; the germline J gene fills it in. The rearrangement uses TRBV18 and TRBJ1-4; the D is unclear. Germline loops: CDR1 KGHSH, CDR2 LQKENI. V lost 1 base and J 5 bases, leaving 8 bases between the germline ends. The CDR3 has 14 amino acids. The sequenced part of the CDR3 DNA is TGTGCCAGCTCACCACTGACAATAAATGAAAAA. It translates to CASSPLTINEK. The entire CDR3 sequence reads CASSPLTINEKLFF. The full variable domain, with the rest looked up from reference TRBV18 and TRBJ1-4, is NAGVMQNPRHLVRRRGQEARLRCSPMKGHSHVYWYRQLPEEGLKFMVYLQKENIIDESGMPKERFSAEFPKEGPSILRIQQVVRGDSAAYFCASSPLTINEKLFFGSGTQLSVL.

The sample holds many counts of this clone. The CDR3 extends 3 residues past the end of the read, so its final part is completed from the germline J gene. The chain is built from TRBV20-1 and TRBJ1-2; 7 bases fit TRBD1. Looked up from germline, CDR1 is DFQATT and CDR2 is SNEGSKA (reference sequence). The CDR3 is made up of 14 amino acids. The sequenced CDR3 bases are TGCAGTGCTAAGGGTCAGAGGGGGCGGGGCGGC. Amino acid sequence: CSAKGQRGRGG. The complete CDR3 sequence is CSAKGQRGRGGYTF.

This clone was observed a few times. The sequenced fragment ends 3 residues before the CDR3 boundary, so the rest is inferred from the germline J gene. V and J are TRBV18 and TRBJ2-5; TRBD2 matches at 8 bases. The CDR3 runs 14 residues. J gave up 2 bases and V 6 bases, and 5 bases lay outside the gene matches. Germline CDR1 reads KGHSH; CDR2 reads LQKENI. CDR3 in amino acids: CASSLRGGQETQYF. Incomplete CDR3 DNA: TGTGCCAGCTCCCTTCGGGGGGGACAAGAGACC. Variable domain in full (rest from reference TRBV18 and TRBJ2-5): NAGVMQNPRHLVRRRGQEARLRCSPMKGHSHVYWYRQLPEEGLKFMVYLQKENIIDESGMPKERFSAEFPKEGPSILRIQQVVRGDSAAYFCASSLRGGQETQYFGPGTRLLVL.

This clone came up a few times. The CDR3 goes on 3 residues after the read ends, and that part is filled in from the germline J gene. This sequence joins TRBV18 and TRBJ2-7; 11 nucleotides line up with TRBD1. CDR1 and CDR2 from the germline V gene are KGHSH and LQKENI. The CDR3 contains 16 residues. J was trimmed by 2 bases and V by 0 bases; bases with no gene match: 3. The CDR3 sequence is CASSPPPGQGAYEQYF. CDR3 DNA (partial): TGTGCCAGCTCACCACCGCCGGGACAGGGGGCCTACGAG.

A few counts support this clone. The CDR3 end falls 3 residues outside the read, so it is completed with the germline J gene. V usage is TRBV18 and J usage is TRBJ2-5; 7 bases are shared with TRBD1. Germline CDR1 reads KGHSH; CDR2 reads LQKENI. The V gene end was trimmed by 1 base and the J gene end by 5 bases; junction bases not matched to a gene: 10. There are 16 residues in the CDR3. The DNA read from the CDR3 is TGTGCCAGCTCACCACTACGACAGGGCATAGTGGAGACC. Residues: CASSPLRQGIVET. The whole CDR3 reads CASSPLRQGIVETQYF. Filled out from reference TRBV18 and TRBJ2-5, the complete variable domain reads NAGVMQNPRHLVRRRGQEARLRCSPMKGHSHVYWYRQLPEEGLKFMVYLQKENIIDESGMPKERFSAEFPKEGPSILRIQQVVRGDSAAYFCASSPLRQGIVETQYFGPGTRLLVL.

For this clone: The read halts 3 residues ahead of the CDR3 end, with the missing end drawn from the germline J gene. The chain uses TRBV7-9 and TRBJ1-2; perhaps TRBD1 as D (5 bases). The CDR3 contains 13 residues. Germline CDR1 reads SEHNR; CDR2 reads FQNEAQ (reference sequence). This CDR3 reads CASSLMPGSGYTF. CDR3 DNA, as far as it was read: TGTGCCAGCAGCTTGATGCCAGGGAGCGGC.

A note on this clone: The read ends 3 residues before the CDR3 terminus; that terminus is restored from the germline J gene. The chain is built from TRBV2 and TRBJ1-1, with D possibly matching TRBD1 (6 bases). Per the germline V gene, CDR1 is SNHLY and CDR2 is FYNNEI. Trimming cost V 4 bases and J 5 bases, with 14 bases left between them. The CDR3 covers 14 residues. Incomplete CDR3 DNA: TGTGCCAGCAGTGTCGGGGGGGCGCGGACTGAA. This gives the protein CASSVGGARTE. The whole CDR3 sequence is CASSVGGARTEAFF.

Ten or more counts support this clone. The read ends 3 residues before the CDR3 terminus; that terminus is restored from the germline J gene. The chain recombines TRBV18 with TRBJ1-1, with 8 bases identical to TRBD1. V trimming: 3 bases; J trimming: 3 bases; junction bases outside the gene matches: 0. The germline gives CDR1 KGHSH, CDR2 LQKENI. This CDR3 is 13 amino acids long. The sequenced CDR3 bases are TGTGCCAGCTCACCGACAGGGGACACTGAA. As protein: CASSPTGDTE. The full CDR3 is CASSPTGDTEAFF.

There are a few counts of this clone. Read coverage stops 3 residues before the CDR3 terminus; the germline J gene supplies the remainder. This chain connects TRBV30 to TRBJ2-7; D may be TRBD1 (6 bases). CDR3 length: 13 residues. The V gene's germline CDR1 is GTSNPN and CDR2 SVGIG (reference sequence). V lost 1 base and J 0 bases, leaving 7 bases between the germline ends. The CDR3 region is CAWSGTVSYEQYF. CDR3 DNA, as far as it was read: TGTGCCTGGAGTGGGACAGTCTCCTACGAG.

This clone was found many times. The read finishes 3 residues shy of the CDR3 end, and the germline J gene is used to complete it. The V call is TRBV20-1, the J call TRBJ2-7; 7 positions agree with TRBD1. The CDR3 extends over 15 amino acids. Germline CDR1 DFQATT, CDR2 SNEGSKA (reference sequence). After removal of 0 bases from V and 1 base from J, the junction contained 6 bases not matched to a gene. CDR3 loop: CSARDPDRLSYEQYF. The DNA read from the CDR3 is TGCAGTGCTAGAGATCCGGACAGGTTATCCTACGAG.

This clone was detected many times. The CDR3 extends 3 residues past the end of the read, so its final part is completed from the germline J gene. V is TRBV20-1 and J is TRBJ1-2; D uncertain. The CDR3 is made up of 12 amino acids. Germline values: CDR1 DFQATT, CDR2 SNEGSKA (reference sequence). CDR3 protein: CSARDIFGGYTF. The covered CDR3 bases are TGCAGTGCTAGGGATATTTTCGGGGGC.

This clone showed up just a few times. The sequence runs out 3 residues before the end of the CDR3; the remainder is reconstructed from the germline J gene. This sequence joins TRBV5-6 and TRBJ2-7; no clear D. This CDR3 has 14 amino acids. The germline V gene has CDR1 SGHDT and CDR2 YYEEEE. The germline V and J ends were trimmed by 4 bases and 2 bases, with 13 bases remaining between them. CDR3 DNA, as far as it was read: TGTGCCAGCAGCCTTAGAAATACCCCCTACGAG. Its protein is CASSLRNTPYE. The whole CDR3 sequence is CASSLRNTPYEQYF.

This clone has ten or more counts. The read gets to within 3 residues of the CDR3 end, and the germline J gene fills in the rest. The gene calls are TRBV30 and TRBJ2-5; 8 bases agree with TRBD1. Trimming at V came to 5 bases and at J to 4 bases, leaving 3 bases not matched to a gene. The CDR3 sequence is 12 residues long. Germline V gives CDR1 GTSNPN, CDR2 SVGIG (reference sequence). The DNA read from the CDR3 is TGTGCCTGGGGACAGGGAATAGAGACC. This encodes CAWGQGIET. The entire CDR3 is CAWGQGIETQYF.

As concerns this clone: The CDR3 extends 3 residues past the end of the read, so its final part is completed from the germline J gene. This chain joins TRBV30 and TRBJ2-1, with unresolved D. Trimming took off 0 bases at V and 3 bases at J, with 9 bases between the two ends. The CDR3 covers 14 residues. Germline-derived CDR1 and CDR2 are GTSNPN and SVGIG (reference sequence). CDR3 DNA (partial): TGTGCCTGGAGTGTGGCACACTACTACAATGAG. Translating it yields CAWSVAHYYNE. The complete CDR3 protein is CAWSVAHYYNEQFF.

Many counts were recorded for this clone. The sequence runs out 3 residues before the end of the CDR3; the remainder is reconstructed from the germline J gene. V gene TRBV7-8 combines with J gene TRBJ2-3; 10 bases are a match to TRBD2. The CDR3 loop spans 16 amino acids. The trim removed 1 base at V and 3 bases at J, leaving 4 bases unmatched. Germline CDR1 is SGHVS and CDR2 is FQNEAQ. CDR3 sequence: CASSLVAGGNTDTQYF. The DNA read from the CDR3 is TGTGCCAGCAGCTTAGTAGCGGGGGGCAATACAGATACG. The entire variable domain, with the rest obtained from reference TRBV7-8 and TRBJ2-3, is as follows: GAGVSQSPRYKVAKRGQDVALRCDPISGHVSLFWYQQALGQGPEFLTYFQNEAQLDKSGLPSDRFFAERPEGSVSTLKIQRTQQEDSAVYLCASSLVAGGNTDTQYFGPGTRLTVL.

About this clone itself: Read coverage stops 3 residues before the CDR3 terminus; the germline J gene supplies the remainder. The chain is built from TRBV7-3 and TRBJ2-1; 14 bases line up with TRBD2. The CDR3 has 16 residues. J lost 7 bases, V lost 6 bases, and 8 bases had no gene match. CDR1 SGHTA and CDR2 FQGTGA come from the germline V gene. CDR3 amino acids: CASRPTSGGAENEQFF. Partial CDR3 DNA: TGTGCCAGCAGGCCGACTAGCGGGGGGGCGGAGAATGAG.

Of note for this clone: The missing CDR3 end, 3 residues past where the read stops, is filled in from the germline J gene. This chain joins TRBV18 and TRBJ2-3, with 7 bases lining up with TRBD2. V shed 2 bases, J shed 0 bases, and the junction held 5 bases outside the gene matches. Germline V CDR1 and CDR2: KGHSH, LQKENI. The CDR3 totals 16 residues. The CDR3 sequence is CASSPATGGSTDTQYF. The sequenced part of the CDR3 DNA is TGTGCCAGCTCACCAGCGACGGGGGGTAGCACAGATACG.

Comments on this clone: The observed sequence ends 3 residues before the CDR3 terminus, with the missing tail filled in from the germline J gene. This chain connects TRBV19 to TRBJ2-5; 14 nucleotides agree with TRBD2. Germline trimming cut 2 bases from V and 4 bases from J; bases unmatched to any gene: 15. CDR1 is LNHDA and CDR2 is SQIVND in the germline V gene (reference sequence). This CDR3 has 20 residues. Partial CDR3 DNA: TGTGCCAGTAGTATAAGGCCCCTGACTAGCGGGGGGGCCTTGAGAGAGACC. This translates into CASSIRPLTSGGALRET. The whole CDR3 sequence is CASSIRPLTSGGALRETQYF.

On this clone: The CDR3 end lies 3 residues beyond the end of the read and is filled in from the germline J gene. The rearrangement links TRBV7-3 to TRBJ2-5; D might be TRBD1 (6 bases). Germline lookup yields CDR1 SGHTA and CDR2 FQGTGA. V gave up 1 base and J gave up 4 bases, with 10 bases separating them. This CDR3 has 14 amino acids. CDR3 residues: CASSLRAGVETQYF. The sequenced part of the CDR3 DNA is TGTGCCAGCAGCTTAAGGGCAGGGGTAGAGACC.

The sample holds many counts of this clone. The read ends 3 residues shy of where the CDR3 ends; the end is completed using the germline J gene. The chain couples TRBV30 to TRBJ1-5, with D unclear. Germline loops: CDR1 GTSNPN, CDR2 SVGIG (reference sequence). V gave up 0 bases and J gave up 4 bases, with 7 bases separating them. The CDR3 extends over 13 amino acids. This chain's CDR3 is CAWSVNSNQPQHF. Incomplete CDR3 DNA: TGTGCCTGGAGTGTTAACTCAAATCAGCCC. Based on the CDR3 plus reference TRBV30 and TRBJ1-5, the full variable domain is SQTIHQWPATLVQPVGSPLSLECTVEGTSNPNLYWYRQAAGRGLQLLFYSVGIGQISSEVPQNLSASRPQDRQFILSSKKLLLSDSGFYLCAWSVNSNQPQHFGDGTRLSIL.

This clone occurred a few times. The CDR3 protein is CASSLAGSGDEKLFF. CDR3 DNA (partial): TGTGCCAGCAGCTTAGCGGGGTCAGGGGATGAAAAA. V is TRBV7-9 and J is TRBJ1-4; tentative D call: TRBD1 (6 bases). The CDR3 end lies 3 residues beyond the end of the read and is filled in from the germline J gene. V was shortened by 0 bases and J by 6 bases, with 11 bases between the two germline ends. The CDR3 totals 15 residues. The germline CDR1 and CDR2 sequences are SEHNR and FQNEAQ (reference sequence).

Comments on this clone: The read ends 3 residues early relative to the CDR3; the germline J gene fills the gap. The chain links TRBV7-2 to TRBJ2-4; 7 nucleotides match TRBD2. V was pared by 3 bases and J by 9 bases, with 5 bases of the junction left unmatched. The CDR3 length is 13 residues. Looked up from germline, CDR1 is SGHTA and CDR2 is FQGNSA. The CDR3 sequence is CASSLGGYSIQYF. The DNA read from the CDR3 is TGTGCCAGCAGCTTGGGGGGGTATAGCATT.

This clone was found many times. The read halts 3 residues ahead of the CDR3 end, with the missing end drawn from the germline J gene. The chain couples TRBV20-1 to TRBJ2-5, with TRBD2 identical over 10 bases. J was trimmed by 7 bases and V by 6 bases; bases with no gene match: 14. The germline CDR1 and CDR2 sequences are DFQATT and SNEGSKA (reference sequence). The CDR3 runs to 15 residues. CDR3 DNA (partial): TGCAGTGCGGACCTAGCGGGGGCTACCTTTGGGACC. Residues: CSADLAGATFGT. The full CDR3 protein reads CSADLAGATFGTQYF.

The sequenced CDR3 bases are TGTGCCAGCAGCTACAGAGGGGGTCCAAGCTCCTACAATGAG. Its translation: CASSYRGGPSSYNE. The entire CDR3 sequence reads CASSYRGGPSSYNEQFF. This sequence joins TRBV7-3 and TRBJ2-1, with TRBD1 as a possible D gene (6 bases). The CDR3 end is not reached by the read, which stops 3 residues before it; the germline J gene fills it in. Trimming removed 4 bases at V and 0 bases at J, with 16 bases between. This CDR3 spans 17 amino acids. Germline CDR1 is SGHTA and CDR2 is FQGTGA.

Comment on this clone: Read coverage stops 3 residues before the CDR3 terminus; the germline J gene supplies the remainder. V is TRBV5-3 and J is TRBJ2-5, with a weak D call TRBD1 (7 bases). TRBV5-3 is identified as an open reading frame with a role that is uncertain. The V end lost 0 bases, the J end lost 1 base, and 19 bases lay between the germline ends. This CDR3 is 18 amino acids long. The CDR3: CARSLGPGRRGPQETQYF. The CDR3 DNA, read in part, is TGTGCCAGAAGCTTGGGTCCGGGTCGGAGGGGGCCCCAAGAGACC.

In this sample, this clone turned up a few times. The sequenced part of the CDR3 DNA is TGTGCCAGTAGTATCCGGACTACTATCACAGATACG. It yields the protein CASSIRTTITDT. The CDR3 as a whole reads CASSIRTTITDTQYF. The rearrangement links TRBV19 to TRBJ2-3; D is perhaps TRBD2 (6 bases). The observed sequence ends 3 residues before the CDR3 terminus, with the missing tail filled in from the germline J gene. The CDR3 totals 15 residues. The V end lost 3 bases, the J end lost 2 bases, and 12 bases lay between the germline ends. The germline gives CDR1 LNHDA, CDR2 SQIVND (reference sequence).

Remarks on this clone: The CDR3 goes on 3 residues after the read ends, and that part is filled in from the germline J gene. The chain couples TRBV19 to TRBJ1-5, with 8 bases matching TRBD1. This CDR3 is built from 20 residues. Germline lookup yields CDR1 LNHDA and CDR2 SQIVND (reference sequence). J was trimmed by 1 base and V by 6 bases; bases with no gene match: 20. The part of the CDR3 DNA that was read is TGTGCCAGTAGCAAACCAAATGAAGACAGGGGTTTGTGGAGCAATCAGCCC. Encoded protein: CASSKPNEDRGLWSNQP. The CDR3 in its entirety is CASSKPNEDRGLWSNQPQHF.